Below, 22 T cell receptor beta chains from the same sample are listed, as sequenced in a study of spatial heterogeneity in lung cancer. Time point given: sample taken at primary tumor resection. The sequenced material consisted of unsorted whole RNA from tumor, nontumor lung or frozen PBMC. Using its own MiXCR run on the 5' RACE reads, TCRdb lists one record per CDR3 protein. The table lists approximately 11,000 distinct CDR3 sequences, around 3.9% of them singletons. This specimen was normal lung tissue next to the tumor, taken at surgery. The receptors originated from a male donor with early-stage non-small cell lung cancer.

Worth noting for this clonotype: This beta chain lies outside the target of a library built for alpha chains; its clone size means little. The V call is TRBV6-5, the J call TRBJ2-5; 12 nucleotides agree with TRBD2. With 4 bases clipped from V and 1 base from J, the junction kept 7 bases outside the gene matches. Per the germline V gene, CDR1 is MNHEY and CDR2 is SVGAGI. The CDR3 is 17 residues long. The CDR3: CASSSLTSGSVQETQYF. CDR3 DNA sequence: TGTGCCAGCAGTTCCCTGACTAGCGGGAGTGTCCAAGAGACCCAGTACTTC.

This clonotype was found a few times. This beta chain represents an off-target read in a library built for alpha chains; its size is of limited meaning. The chain is built from TRBV7-9 and TRBJ1-2; TRBD1 matches 8 bases. Trimming cost V 1 base and J 7 bases; bases outside gene matches: 8. This CDR3 region has 15 residues. Germline CDR1 is SEHNR and CDR2 is FQNEAQ (reference sequence). CDR3 DNA sequence: TGTGCCAGCAGCTTAGAGGGAGGACAGGGTCGTGGCTACACCTTC. The encoded protein is CASSLEGGQGRGYTF.

This clonotype came up many times. A library made for alpha chains picked up this beta chain off target, so its size means little. The rearrangement links TRBV20-1 to TRBJ2-3, with 14 bases aligning to TRBD2. The trim removed 3 bases at V and 1 base at J, leaving 9 bases unmatched. This CDR3 is built from 18 residues. Germline V gene lookup returns CDR1 DFQATT and CDR2 SNEGSKA (reference sequence). This CDR3 reads CSARLGLAGVLGTDTQYF. The CDR3 DNA reads TGCAGTGCTAGGTTGGGACTAGCGGGAGTCCTCGGCACAGATACGCAGTATTTT.

In this sample, this clonotype turned up many times. As an off-target read in a library built for alpha chains, this beta chain has a frequency of little significance. V usage is TRBV4-3 and J usage is TRBJ1-5; 8 nucleotides line up with TRBD1. The V gene end was trimmed by 0 bases and the J gene end by 6 bases; junction bases not matched to a gene: 10. This CDR3 has 17 amino acids. CDR1 is LGHNA, CDR2 YSLEER, per germline. CDR3 nucleotide sequence: TGCGCCAGCAGCCAAGATATTCGGACAGGGCTAGGTCAGCCCCAGCATTTT. Protein product: CASSQDIRTGLGQPQHF.

This clonotype was counted ten times or more. The library was designed around alpha chains, so this beta chain is a stray read whose abundance carries little weight. The V call is TRBV7-2, the J call TRBJ1-1, with 7 bases lining up with TRBD1. Looked up from germline, CDR1 is SGHTA and CDR2 is FQGNSA. Trimming cost V 3 bases and J 4 bases; bases outside gene matches: 5. This CDR3 has 14 amino acids. CDR3 nucleotides: TGTGCCAGCAGCTTTCAGGGGGAGAGCACTGAAGCTTTCTTT. It specifies CASSFQGESTEAFF.

This clonotype rates as medium-sized. As an off-target read in a library built for alpha chains, this beta chain has a frequency of little significance. The chain joins TRBV6-5 to TRBJ2-5; no firm D call. The CDR3 runs to 15 residues. Germline-derived CDR1 and CDR2 are MNHEY and SVGAGI. Deletions cut 2 bases from V and 1 base from J, with 11 bases between. The CDR3 bases are TGTGCCAGCAGTTACGGGAACAAAATCCAAGAGACCCAGTACTTC. Amino acid sequence: CASSYGNKIQETQYF.

This clonotype showed up many times. With the library built for alpha chains, this beta chain is off target and its frequency is not meaningful. The J gene is TRBJ1-6, the V gene TRBV18; a weak D match, TRBD1 (6 bases). CDR3 size: 14 residues. Trimming left V 3 bases short and J 6 bases short, with 9 bases between. Per the germline V gene, CDR1 is KGHSH and CDR2 is LQKENI. CDR3 sequence (DNA): TGTGCCAGCTCACCGCAGGGGTCTAATTCACCCCTCCACTTT. It specifies CASSPQGSNSPLHF.

This clonotype appeared many times. This beta chain appears as a stray read in a library generated for alpha chains; its size is not informative. DNA of the CDR3: TGCAGCGTTTCCCCAGGGGTTAGCGGCACCGGGGAGCTGTTTTTT. Protein product: CSVSPGVSGTGELFF. The chain uses TRBV29-1 and TRBJ2-2; D may correspond to TRBD1 or TRBD2 (6 bases each). V gave up 5 bases and J gave up 4 bases, with 17 bases separating them. The CDR3 has 15 residues. Germline loops: CDR1 SQVTM, CDR2 ANQGSEA.

This clonotype was observed at least ten times. This beta chain slipped into a library made for alpha chains as a stray read, so its size is not meaningful. This chain joins TRBV29-1 and TRBJ2-5; 8 positions agree with TRBD1. This CDR3 is 12 amino acids long. Germline V gives CDR1 SQVTM, CDR2 ANQGSEA. V lost 7 bases to trimming and J lost 4 bases; unmatched junction nucleotides: 5. The CDR3: CSARQGLETQYF. In DNA, the CDR3 is TGCAGCGCTAGACAGGGGCTAGAGACCCAGTACTTC.

In this sample, this clonotype turned up many times. This beta chain is a stray read from a library made for alpha chains; its abundance is not meaningful. The chain employs TRBV12-3 or TRBV12-4 and TRBJ2-1; 7 nucleotides line up with TRBD2. V lost 5 bases, J lost 8 bases, and 3 bases stayed unmatched. The CDR3 extends over 12 amino acids. This CDR3 reads CASSPAGYEQFF. The CDR3 DNA reads as TGTGCCAGCAGTCCAGCGGGGTATGAGCAGTTCTTC.

This clonotype was recorded at least ten times. As an off-target read in a library built for alpha chains, this beta chain has a frequency of little significance. V usage is TRBV15 and J usage is TRBJ1-4; TRBD1 matches at 8 bases. This CDR3 has 15 amino acids. CDR1 is LNHNV and CDR2 is YYDKDF in the germline V gene (reference sequence). With 3 bases clipped from V and 5 bases from J, the junction kept 5 bases outside the gene matches. DNA of the CDR3: TGTGCCACCAGCAGCAACAGGGGGAAGAATGAAAAACTGTTTTTT. Translated, it gives CATSSNRGKNEKLFF.

In this sample, this clonotype turned up a few times. This beta chain is a stray sequence in a library constructed for alpha chains; its clone size is not meaningful. The V and J genes are TRBV28 and TRBJ2-2, with a weak D call TRBD1 (6 bases). The germline V gene has CDR1 MDHEN and CDR2 SYDVKM. This CDR3 has 17 amino acids. Trimming stripped 1 base from V and 0 bases from J, with 12 bases between. For the CDR3, the DNA is TGTGCCAGCAGTTTATTTGCACAGGGACCGAACACCGGGGAGCTGTTTTTT. Protein sequence: CASSLFAQGPNTGELFF.

This clonotype is medium-sized. This beta chain slipped into a library made for alpha chains as a stray read, so its size is not meaningful. This chain uses TRBV20-1 with TRBJ2-3; D possibly corresponds to TRBD2 (6 bases). Trimming removed 1 base at V and 5 bases at J, with 16 bases between. From germline, CDR1 is DFQATT and CDR2 SNEGSKA (reference sequence). CDR3 length: 15 amino acids. This chain's CDR3 is CSARARGLRGDTQYF. Here the CDR3 DNA reads TGCAGTGCTAGAGCCCGGGGACTGCGCGGAGATACGCAGTATTTT.

This clonotype was observed many times. Because the library targeted alpha chains, this beta chain is an off-target read whose size means little. CDR3 nucleotides: TGCAGTGCTGAAAAAACAGAGAGCTCCTACGAGCAGTACTTC. Translation gives CSAEKTESSYEQYF. This chain uses TRBV20-1 with TRBJ2-7; D uncertain. The germline V gene has CDR1 DFQATT and CDR2 SNEGSKA (reference sequence). This CDR3 has 14 residues. The V and J ends lost 5 bases and 0 bases respectively, with 14 bases between them.

This clonotype was counted at least ten times. In a library made to pick up alpha chains, this beta chain is a stray read with a size that means little. The chain joins TRBV20-1 to TRBJ1-3; 9 nucleotides match TRBD1. In germline, CDR1 is DFQATT, CDR2 SNEGSKA (reference sequence). Losses at the gene ends were 3 bases for V and 2 bases for J; bases not matched to a gene: 5. The CDR3 length is 15 residues. The CDR3 protein is CSASGTGKPGNTIYF. CDR3 DNA: TGCAGTGCTAGTGGGACAGGGAAACCTGGAAACACCATATATTTT.

Sample share makes this clonotype medium-sized. This beta chain is a stray sequence in a library constructed for alpha chains; its clone size is not meaningful. The rearrangement links TRBV7-9 to TRBJ1-5; D gene unclear. The CDR3 extends over 13 amino acids. Germline V gives CDR1 SEHNR, CDR2 FQNEAQ (reference sequence). V lost 1 base and J lost 5, with 6 bases in between. This chain's CDR3 is CASSLGAYQPQHF. The CDR3 nucleotides read TGTGCCAGCAGCTTAGGTGCCTATCAGCCCCAGCATTTT.

This clonotype was recorded many times. With the library built for alpha chains, this beta chain is off target and its frequency is not meaningful. The genes are TRBV27 and TRBJ1-6; no reliable D call. This CDR3 is built from 13 residues. The V end was cut by 2 bases, the J end by 7 bases, with 6 bases between. Germline loops: CDR1 MNHEY, CDR2 SMNVEV (reference sequence). CDR3 in amino acids: CASSLRTNSPLHF. In nucleotides, the CDR3 is TGTGCCAGCAGTTTAAGGACGAATTCACCCCTCCACTTT.

This clonotype was counted at least ten times. This beta chain is off target for a library built for alpha chains, so its abundance means little. The chain uses TRBV7-6 and TRBJ2-7; 9 positions match TRBD1. CDR3 length: 16 residues. CDR1 SGHVS and CDR2 FNYEAQ come from the germline V gene. The trim removed 0 bases at V and 2 bases at J, leaving 5 bases unmatched. DNA of the CDR3: TGTGCCAGCAGCTTAGCGGACAGGGGTCTGACCTACGAGCAGTACTTC. Protein product: CASSLADRGLTYEQYF.

This clonotype occurred many times. This beta chain is an unintended read in a library built for alpha chains; its size means little. CDR3 residues: CASSQVLAGRNTEAFF. Here the CDR3 DNA reads TGTGCCAGCAGCCAAGTCCTAGCAGGGAGAAACACTGAAGCTTTCTTT. The chain recombines TRBV3-1 with TRBJ1-1; a possible D gene is TRBD1 (5 bases). V lost 1 base to trimming and J lost 2 bases, with 14 bases between them. Germline lookup yields CDR1 LGHDT and CDR2 YNNKEL (reference sequence). The CDR3 consists of 16 residues.

This clonotype was seen repeatedly, ten times or more. This beta chain represents an off-target read in a library built for alpha chains; its size is of limited meaning. J is TRBJ2-5 and V is TRBV20-1; D not resolved. V shed 3 bases and J shed 2 bases, with 7 bases lying between them. The CDR3 consists of 12 residues. The germline V gene has CDR1 DFQATT and CDR2 SNEGSKA (reference sequence). CDR3 nucleotides: TGCAGTGCTAGTAAACAGCAAGAGACCCAGTACTTC. This encodes CSASKQQETQYF.

This clonotype occurred many times. Since it is a stray read in a library aimed at alpha chains, this beta chain has a size that is not meaningful. The gene calls are TRBV5-4 and TRBJ2-5; no clear D. This CDR3 is 16 amino acids long. Germline assignment: CDR1 SGHNT and CDR2 YYREEE (reference sequence). V lost 0 bases and J lost 1, with 13 bases in between. CDR3 residues: CASSLVPGRIQETQYF. CDR3 in DNA: TGTGCCAGCAGCTTGGTGCCAGGCCGAATCCAAGAGACCCAGTACTTC.

The sample holds many counts of this clonotype. This beta chain is off target for a library built for alpha chains, so its abundance means little. V is TRBV7-2 and J is TRBJ2-1; TRBD2 aligns across 9 bases. Germline CDR1 reads SGHTA; CDR2 reads FQGNSA. With 1 base clipped from V and 7 bases from J, the junction kept 5 bases outside the gene matches. This CDR3 spans 15 amino acids. The CDR3: CASSLVAGVPNEQFF. Written as DNA, the CDR3 is TGTGCCAGCAGCTTAGTAGCGGGGGTTCCTAATGAGCAGTTCTTC. Together with reference TRBV7-2 and TRBJ2-1, the CDR3 gives the full variable domain: GAGVSQSPSNKVTEKGKDVELRCDPISGHTALYWYRQSLGQGLEFLIYFQGNSAPDKSGLPSDRFSAERTGGSVSTLTIQRTQQEDSAVYLCASSLVAGVPNEQFFGPGTRLTVL.